This TCR beta chain was captured in a study of blood T cell repertoires in COVID-19. The overall study: Sources were T cells, B-cell-depleted T cells, or PBMCs; the material itself was cDNA or gDNA.

After removal of 4 bases from V and 0 bases from J, the junction contained 6 bases not matched to a gene. The germline gives CDR1 MNHNS, CDR2 SASEGT. The CDR3 length is 18 residues. How the authors handled the data: Reference gene primer amplification gave nucleated cell count estimates. Profiling relied on immunoSEQ multiplex PCR, and the TCRdb table lists in-frame clones only, not all of them. The D gene and trimming were derived from the DNA, and the V and J assignments and clone size from that table. The sample carries about 110,000 clones, around 83% recorded once. The clonotype originates from a man between 65 and 80 years old with acute or convalescent COVID-19. Sequencing was done on a sample of peripheral blood. This rearrangement joins TRBV6-1 to TRBJ2-6, with 10 bases identical to TRBD2. The CDR3 DNA reads TGTGCCAGCAGTGTCCTAGCGGGAGCGATCTCTGGGGCCAACGTCCTGACTTTC. As protein: CASSVLAGAISGANVLTF.